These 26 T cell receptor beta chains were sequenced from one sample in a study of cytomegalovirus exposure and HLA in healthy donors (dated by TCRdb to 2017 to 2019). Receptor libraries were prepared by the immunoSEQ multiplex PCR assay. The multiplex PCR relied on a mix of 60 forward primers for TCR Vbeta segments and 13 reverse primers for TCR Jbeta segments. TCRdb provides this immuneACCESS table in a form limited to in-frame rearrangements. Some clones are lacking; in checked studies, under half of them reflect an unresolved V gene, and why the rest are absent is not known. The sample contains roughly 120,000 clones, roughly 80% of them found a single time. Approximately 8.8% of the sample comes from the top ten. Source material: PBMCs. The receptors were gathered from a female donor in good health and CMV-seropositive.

The CDR3 sequence is CASSQGAQPTYEQYF. CDR3 sequence (DNA): TGCGCCAGCAGCCAAGGGGCACAGCCCACCTACGAGCAGTACTTC. The rearrangement links TRBV4-3 to TRBJ2-7, with D hard to call. There are 15 residues in the CDR3. Germline CDR1 and CDR2: LGHNA and YSLEER. Trimming left V 1 base short and J 2 bases short, with 12 bases between.

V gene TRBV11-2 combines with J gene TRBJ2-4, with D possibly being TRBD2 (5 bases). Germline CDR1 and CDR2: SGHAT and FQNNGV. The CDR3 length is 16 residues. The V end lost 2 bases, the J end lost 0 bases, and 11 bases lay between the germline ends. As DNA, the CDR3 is TGTGCCAGCAGCTTAATACGACTATTAGCCAAAAACATTCAGTACTTC. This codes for CASSLIRLLAKNIQYF.

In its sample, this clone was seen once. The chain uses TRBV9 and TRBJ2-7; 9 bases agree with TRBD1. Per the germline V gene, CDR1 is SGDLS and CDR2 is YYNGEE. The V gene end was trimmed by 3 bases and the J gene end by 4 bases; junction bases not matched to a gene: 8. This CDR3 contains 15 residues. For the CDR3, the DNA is TGTGCCAGCAGCGCTCAGCCGGGACAGGGTTACGAGCAGTACTTC. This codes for CASSAQPGQGYEQYF.

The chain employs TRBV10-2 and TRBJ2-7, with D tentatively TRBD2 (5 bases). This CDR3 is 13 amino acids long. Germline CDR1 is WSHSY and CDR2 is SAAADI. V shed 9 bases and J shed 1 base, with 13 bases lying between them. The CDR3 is CASHNGISYEQYF. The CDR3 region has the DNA TGCGCCAGTCACAACGGGATATCCTACGAGCAGTACTTC.

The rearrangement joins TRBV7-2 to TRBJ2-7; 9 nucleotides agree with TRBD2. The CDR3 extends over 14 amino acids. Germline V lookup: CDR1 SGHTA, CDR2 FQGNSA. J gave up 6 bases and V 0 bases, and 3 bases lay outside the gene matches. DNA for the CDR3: TGTGCCAGCAGCTTAGCGCTAGCGGGGCGCGAGCAGTACTTC. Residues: CASSLALAGREQYF.

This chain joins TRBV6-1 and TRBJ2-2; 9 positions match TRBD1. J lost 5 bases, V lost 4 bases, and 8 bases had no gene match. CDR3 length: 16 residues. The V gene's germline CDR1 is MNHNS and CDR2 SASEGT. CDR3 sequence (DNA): TGTGCCAGCAGTGTAACAGGGGGCTGGTTGACCGGGGAGCTGTTTTTT. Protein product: CASSVTGGWLTGELFF.

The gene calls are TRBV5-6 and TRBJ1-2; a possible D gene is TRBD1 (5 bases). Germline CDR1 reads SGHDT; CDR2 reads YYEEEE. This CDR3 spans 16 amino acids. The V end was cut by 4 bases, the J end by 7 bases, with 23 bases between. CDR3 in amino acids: CASSISAGGGRSGYTF. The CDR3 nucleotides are TGTGCCAGCAGCATCTCCGCTGGGGGGGGGAGGAGTGGCTACACCTTC.

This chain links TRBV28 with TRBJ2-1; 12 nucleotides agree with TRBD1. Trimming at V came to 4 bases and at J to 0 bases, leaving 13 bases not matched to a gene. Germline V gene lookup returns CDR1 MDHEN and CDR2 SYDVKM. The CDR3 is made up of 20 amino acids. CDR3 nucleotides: TGTGCCAGCAGTTCCTATCCCGGGACAGGGGGCCGGGGCTCCTACAATGAGCAGTTCTTC. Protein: CASSSYPGTGGRGSYNEQFF.

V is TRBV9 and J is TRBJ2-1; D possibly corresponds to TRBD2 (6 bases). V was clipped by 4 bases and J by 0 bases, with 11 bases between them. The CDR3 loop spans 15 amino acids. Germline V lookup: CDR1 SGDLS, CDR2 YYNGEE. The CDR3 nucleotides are TGTGCCAGCAGCAGGGACGGGAGCTCCTACAATGAGCAGTTCTTC. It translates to CASSRDGSSYNEQFF.

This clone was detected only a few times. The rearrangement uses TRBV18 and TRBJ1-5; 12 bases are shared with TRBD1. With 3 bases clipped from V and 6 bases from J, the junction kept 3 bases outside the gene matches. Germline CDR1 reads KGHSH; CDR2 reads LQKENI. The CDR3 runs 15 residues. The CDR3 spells CASSPGTGGGQPQHF. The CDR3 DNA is TGTGCCAGCTCACCGGGGACAGGGGGCGGTCAGCCCCAGCATTTT.

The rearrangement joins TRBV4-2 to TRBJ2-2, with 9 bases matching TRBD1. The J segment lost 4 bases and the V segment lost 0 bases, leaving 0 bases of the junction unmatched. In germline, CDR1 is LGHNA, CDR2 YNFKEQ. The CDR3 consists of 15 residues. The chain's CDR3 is CASSQETGGTGELFF. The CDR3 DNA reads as TGTGCCAGCAGCCAAGAGACAGGGGGCACCGGGGAGCTGTTTTTT.

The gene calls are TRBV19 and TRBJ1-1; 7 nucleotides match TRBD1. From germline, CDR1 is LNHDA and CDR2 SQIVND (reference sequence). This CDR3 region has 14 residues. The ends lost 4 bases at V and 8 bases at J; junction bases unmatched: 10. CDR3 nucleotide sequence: TGTGCCAGTAGTAGGAGGACAGGTTTACCAGAAGCTTTCTTT. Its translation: CASSRRTGLPEAFF.

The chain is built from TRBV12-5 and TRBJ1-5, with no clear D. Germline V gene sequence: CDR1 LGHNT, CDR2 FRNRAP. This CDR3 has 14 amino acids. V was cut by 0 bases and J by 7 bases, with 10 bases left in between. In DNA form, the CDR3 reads TGTGCTAGTGGTTTGGTACCCGGAGGGCAGCCCCAGCATTTT. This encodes CASGLVPGGQPQHF. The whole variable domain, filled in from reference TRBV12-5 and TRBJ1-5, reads DARVTQTPRHKVTEMGQEVTMRCQPILGHNTVFWYRQTMMQGLELLAYFRNRAPLDDSGMPKDRFSAEMPDATLATLKIQPSEPRDSAVYFCASGLVPGGQPQHFGDGTRLSIL.

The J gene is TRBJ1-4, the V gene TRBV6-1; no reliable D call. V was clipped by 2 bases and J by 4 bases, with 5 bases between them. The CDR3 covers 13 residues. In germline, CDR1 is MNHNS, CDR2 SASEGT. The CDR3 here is CASSEYGNEKLFF. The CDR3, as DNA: TGTGCCAGCAGTGAATACGGTAATGAAAAACTGTTTTTT.

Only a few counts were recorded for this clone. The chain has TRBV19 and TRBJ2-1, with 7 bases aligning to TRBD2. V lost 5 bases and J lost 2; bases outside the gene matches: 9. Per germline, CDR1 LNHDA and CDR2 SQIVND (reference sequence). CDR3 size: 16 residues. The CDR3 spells CASSVQAGLTYNEQFF. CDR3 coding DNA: TGTGCCAGTAGTGTCCAAGCGGGGTTAACCTACAATGAGCAGTTCTTC.

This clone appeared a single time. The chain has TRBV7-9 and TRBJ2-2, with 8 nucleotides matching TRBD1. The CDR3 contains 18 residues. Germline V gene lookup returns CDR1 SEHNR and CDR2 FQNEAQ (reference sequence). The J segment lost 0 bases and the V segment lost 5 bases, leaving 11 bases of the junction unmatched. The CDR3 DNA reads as TGTGCCAGCAGCCCGGGACAGGCGGGTGCCTCGAACACCGGGGAGCTGTTTTTT. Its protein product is CASSPGQAGASNTGELFF.

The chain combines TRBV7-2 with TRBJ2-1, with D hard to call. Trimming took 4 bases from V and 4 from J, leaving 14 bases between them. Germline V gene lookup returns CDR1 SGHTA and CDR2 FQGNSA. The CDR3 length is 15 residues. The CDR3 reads CASSSSPRNYNEQFF. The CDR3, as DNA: TGTGCCAGCAGCTCAAGCCCTAGGAATTACAATGAGCAGTTCTTC. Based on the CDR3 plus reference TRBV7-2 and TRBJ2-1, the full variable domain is GAGVSQSPSNKVTEKGKDVELRCDPISGHTALYWYRQSLGQGLEFLIYFQGNSAPDKSGLPSDRFSAERTGGSVSTLTIQRTQQEDSAVYLCASSSSPRNYNEQFFGPGTRLTVL.

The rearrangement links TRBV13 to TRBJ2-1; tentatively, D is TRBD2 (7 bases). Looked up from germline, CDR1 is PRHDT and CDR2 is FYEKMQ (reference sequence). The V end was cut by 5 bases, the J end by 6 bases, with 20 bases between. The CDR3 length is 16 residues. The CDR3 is CASSPRGAGTLNEQFF. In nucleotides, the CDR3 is TGTGCCAGCAGCCCCCGGGGAGCGGGGACACTCAATGAGCAGTTCTTC. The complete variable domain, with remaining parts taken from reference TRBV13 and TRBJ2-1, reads AAGVIQSPRHLIKEKRETATLKCYPIPRHDTVYWYQQGPGQDPQFLISFYEKMQSDKGSIPDRFSAQQFSDYHSELNMSSLELGDSALYFCASSPRGAGTLNEQFFGPGTRLTVL.

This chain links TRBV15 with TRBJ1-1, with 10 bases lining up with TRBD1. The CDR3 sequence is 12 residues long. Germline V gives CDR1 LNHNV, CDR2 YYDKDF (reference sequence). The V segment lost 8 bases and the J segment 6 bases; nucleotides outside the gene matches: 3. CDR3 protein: CATGQGESEAFF. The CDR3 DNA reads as TGTGCCACCGGACAGGGGGAGTCTGAAGCTTTCTTT. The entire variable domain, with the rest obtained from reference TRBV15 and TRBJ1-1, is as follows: DAMVIQNPRYQVTQFGKPVTLSCSQTLNHNVMYWYQQKSSQAPKLLFHYYDKDFNNEADTPDNFQSRRPNTSFCFLDIRSPGLGDTAMYLCATGQGESEAFFGQGTRLTVV.

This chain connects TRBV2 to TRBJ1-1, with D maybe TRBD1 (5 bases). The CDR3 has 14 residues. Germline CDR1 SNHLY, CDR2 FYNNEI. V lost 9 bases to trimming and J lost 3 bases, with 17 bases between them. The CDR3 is CASTGQGGDTEAFF. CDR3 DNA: TGTGCCAGTACCGGCCAGGGAGGGGACACTGAAGCTTTCTTT.

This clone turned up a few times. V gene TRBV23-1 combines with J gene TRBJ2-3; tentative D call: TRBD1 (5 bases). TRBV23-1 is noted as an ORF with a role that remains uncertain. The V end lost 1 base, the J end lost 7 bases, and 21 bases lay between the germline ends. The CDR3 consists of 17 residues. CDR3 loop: CASSQYLNRSSRNTQYF. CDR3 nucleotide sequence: TGCGCCAGCAGTCAATATCTTAACAGGTCGAGTCGGAATACGCAGTATTTT.

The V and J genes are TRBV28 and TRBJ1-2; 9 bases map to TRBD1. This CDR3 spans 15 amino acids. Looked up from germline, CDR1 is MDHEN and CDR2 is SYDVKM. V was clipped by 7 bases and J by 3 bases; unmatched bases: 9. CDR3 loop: CASNHRGQRHYGYTF. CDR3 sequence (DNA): TGTGCCAGCAATCACAGGGGGCAAAGGCACTATGGCTACACCTTC.

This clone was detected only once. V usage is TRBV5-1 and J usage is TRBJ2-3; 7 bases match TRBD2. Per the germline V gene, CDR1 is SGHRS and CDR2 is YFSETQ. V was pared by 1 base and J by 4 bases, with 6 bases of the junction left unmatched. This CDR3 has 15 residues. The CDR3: CASSLLTSVSDTQYF. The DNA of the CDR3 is TGCGCCAGCAGCTTGTTAACTAGCGTTTCAGATACGCAGTATTTT.

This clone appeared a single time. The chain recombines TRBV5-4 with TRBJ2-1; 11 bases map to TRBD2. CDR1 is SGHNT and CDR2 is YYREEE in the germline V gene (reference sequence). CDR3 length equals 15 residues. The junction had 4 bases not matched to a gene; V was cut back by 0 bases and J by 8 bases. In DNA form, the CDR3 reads TGTGCCAGCAGCTTGGAACTAGCGGGGGCCGATGAGCAGTTCTTC. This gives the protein CASSLELAGADEQFF.

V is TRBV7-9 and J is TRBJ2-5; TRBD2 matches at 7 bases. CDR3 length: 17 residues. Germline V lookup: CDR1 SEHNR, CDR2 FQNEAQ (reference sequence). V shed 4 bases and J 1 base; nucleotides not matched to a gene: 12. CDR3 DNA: TGTGCCAGCAGCTCGTATGGGGGGGGGACTCCCCAAGAGACCCAGTACTTC. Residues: CASSSYGGGTPQETQYF. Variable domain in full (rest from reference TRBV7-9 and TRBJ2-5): DTGVSQNPRHKITKRGQNVTFRCDPISEHNRLYWYRQTLGQGPEFLTYFQNEAQLEKSRLLSDRFSAERPKGSFSTLEIQRTEQGDSAMYLCASSSYGGGTPQETQYFGPGTRLLVL.

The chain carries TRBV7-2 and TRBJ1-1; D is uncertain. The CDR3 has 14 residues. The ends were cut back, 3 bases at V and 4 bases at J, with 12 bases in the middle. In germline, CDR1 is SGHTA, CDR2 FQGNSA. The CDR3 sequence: CASSFGLSTTEAFF. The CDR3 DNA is TGTGCCAGCAGCTTCGGACTCTCAACCACTGAAGCTTTCTTT.